This T cell receptor (beta chain) appears in the sequencing data of a study of OX40 agonist ivuxolimab in advanced cancers. With V trimmed by 6 bases and J by 3 bases, 5 bases remained unmatched. The length of the CDR3 is 15 residues. From germline, CDR1 is WSHSY and CDR2 SAAADI. Findings of the study overall: Partial responders at 0.1-3.0 mg/kg had among the lowest clonal expansion. No antigen was identified for the clonally expanded peripheral T cells. Certain nonresponding patients likewise had low normalized T-cell clonal expansion. The CD4+ and CD8+ T cells in the blood had expanded clonally by week 6 at 0.1 to 3.0 mg/kg.

Remarks on this clone: Its target is unknown.

Profiling relied on immunoSEQ multiplex PCR, and the TCRdb table lists in-frame clones only, not all of them. There are over 100,000 clones in the sample; over 85% occur only once, and roughly 0.15% lies in the top ten. The sequenced sample was CD4+ or CD8+ T cells sorted from blood, obtained in a trial of the OX40 agonist ivuxolimab. The source of this sequence is an adult with an advanced solid tumor such as melanoma, head and neck, liver or kidney cancer. This sequence joins TRBV10-2 and TRBJ2-2, with 9 bases lining up with TRBD1. In DNA, the CDR3 is TGCGCCAGCAGCAGACGACAGGGGGACACCGGGGAGCTGTTTTTT. Protein sequence: CASSRRQGDTGELFF.